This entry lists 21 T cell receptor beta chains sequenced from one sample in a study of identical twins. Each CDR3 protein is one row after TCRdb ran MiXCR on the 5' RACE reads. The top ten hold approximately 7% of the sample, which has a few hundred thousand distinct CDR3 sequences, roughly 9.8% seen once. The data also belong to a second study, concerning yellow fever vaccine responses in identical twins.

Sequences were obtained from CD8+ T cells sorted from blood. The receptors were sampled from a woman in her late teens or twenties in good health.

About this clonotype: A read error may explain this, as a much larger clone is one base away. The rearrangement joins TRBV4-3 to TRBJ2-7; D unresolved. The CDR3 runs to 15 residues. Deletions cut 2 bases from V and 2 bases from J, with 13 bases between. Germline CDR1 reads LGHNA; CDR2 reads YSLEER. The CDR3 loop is CASSQHRATAYEQYF. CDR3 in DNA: TGCGCCAGCAGCCAACATCGAGCGACTGCCTACGAGCAGTACTTC.

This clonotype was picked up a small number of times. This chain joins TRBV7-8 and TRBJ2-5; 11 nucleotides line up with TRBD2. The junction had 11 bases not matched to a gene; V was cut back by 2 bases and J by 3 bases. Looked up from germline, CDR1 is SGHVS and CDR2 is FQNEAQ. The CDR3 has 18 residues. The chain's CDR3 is CASSLPFSGGELEETQYF. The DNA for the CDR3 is TGTGCCAGCAGCTTACCCTTTAGCGGGGGGGAATTGGAAGAGACCCAGTACTTC.

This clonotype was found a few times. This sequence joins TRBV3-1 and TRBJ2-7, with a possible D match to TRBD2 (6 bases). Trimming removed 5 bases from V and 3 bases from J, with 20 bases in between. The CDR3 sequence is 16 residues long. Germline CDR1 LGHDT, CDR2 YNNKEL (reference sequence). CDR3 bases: TGTGCCAGCAGCTTCCCAAACGGGAGATCCTTCTACGAGCAGTACTTC. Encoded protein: CASSFPNGRSFYEQYF.

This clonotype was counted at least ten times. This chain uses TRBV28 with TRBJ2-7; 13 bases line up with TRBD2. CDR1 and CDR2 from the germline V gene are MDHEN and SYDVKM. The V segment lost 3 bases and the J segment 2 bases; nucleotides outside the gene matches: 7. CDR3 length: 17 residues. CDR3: CASSFLGTSGTAYEQYF. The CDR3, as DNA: TGTGCCAGCAGTTTCCTGGGGACTAGCGGGACAGCCTACGAGCAGTACTTC.

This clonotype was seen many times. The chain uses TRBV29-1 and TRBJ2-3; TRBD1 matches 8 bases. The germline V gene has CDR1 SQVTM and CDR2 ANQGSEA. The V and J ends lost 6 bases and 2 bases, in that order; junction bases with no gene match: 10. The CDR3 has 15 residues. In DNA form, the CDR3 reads TGCAGCGTCGACTCCGGGACAGGCCCCACAGATACGCAGTATTTT. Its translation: CSVDSGTGPTDTQYF.

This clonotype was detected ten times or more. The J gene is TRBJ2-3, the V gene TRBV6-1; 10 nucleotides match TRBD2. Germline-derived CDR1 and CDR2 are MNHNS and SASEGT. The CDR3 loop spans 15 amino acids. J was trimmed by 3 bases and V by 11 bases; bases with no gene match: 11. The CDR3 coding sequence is TGTGCCGGCTCCCACGGGACTAGCGTTACAGATACGCAGTATTTT. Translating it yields CAGSHGTSVTDTQYF.

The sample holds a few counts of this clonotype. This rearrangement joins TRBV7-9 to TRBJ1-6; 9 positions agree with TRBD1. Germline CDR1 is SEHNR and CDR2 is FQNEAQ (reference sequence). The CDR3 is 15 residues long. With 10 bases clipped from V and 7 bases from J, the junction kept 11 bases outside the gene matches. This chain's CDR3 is CATLGEQGANSPLHF. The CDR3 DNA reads TGTGCCACTCTAGGAGAACAGGGGGCAAATTCACCCCTCCACTTT.

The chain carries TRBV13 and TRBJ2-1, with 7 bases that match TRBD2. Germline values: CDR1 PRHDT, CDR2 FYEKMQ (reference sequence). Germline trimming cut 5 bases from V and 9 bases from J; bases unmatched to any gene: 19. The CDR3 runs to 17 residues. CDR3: CASSRDSSGVAAAEQFF. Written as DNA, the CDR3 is TGTGCCAGCAGCCGCGACTCTAGCGGAGTGGCCGCCGCTGAGCAGTTCTTC. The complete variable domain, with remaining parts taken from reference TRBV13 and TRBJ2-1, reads AAGVIQSPRHLIKEKRETATLKCYPIPRHDTVYWYQQGPGQDPQFLISFYEKMQSDKGSIPDRFSAQQFSDYHSELNMSSLELGDSALYFCASSRDSSGVAAAEQFFGPGTRLTVL.

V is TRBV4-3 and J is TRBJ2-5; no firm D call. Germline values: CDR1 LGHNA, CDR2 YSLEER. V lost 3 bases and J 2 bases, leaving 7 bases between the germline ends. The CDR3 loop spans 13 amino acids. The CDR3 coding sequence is TGCGCCAGCAGCCATGACGGTCAAGAGACCCAGTACTTC. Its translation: CASSHDGQETQYF.

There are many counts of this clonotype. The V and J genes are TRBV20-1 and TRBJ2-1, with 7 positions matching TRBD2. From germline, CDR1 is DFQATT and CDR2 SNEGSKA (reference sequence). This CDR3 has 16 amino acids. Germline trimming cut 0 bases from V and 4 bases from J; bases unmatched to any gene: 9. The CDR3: CSARDRDGGFYNEQFF. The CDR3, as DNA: TGCAGTGCTAGAGATCGGGACGGGGGGTTTTACAATGAGCAGTTCTTC.

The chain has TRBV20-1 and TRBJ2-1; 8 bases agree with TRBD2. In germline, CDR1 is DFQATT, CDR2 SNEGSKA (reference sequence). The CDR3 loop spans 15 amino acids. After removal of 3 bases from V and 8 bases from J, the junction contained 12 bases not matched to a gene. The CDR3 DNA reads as TGCAGTGCTAGGTCCCAGCGGGAGAGGCGGCATGAGCAGTTCTTC. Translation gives CSARSQRERRHEQFF.

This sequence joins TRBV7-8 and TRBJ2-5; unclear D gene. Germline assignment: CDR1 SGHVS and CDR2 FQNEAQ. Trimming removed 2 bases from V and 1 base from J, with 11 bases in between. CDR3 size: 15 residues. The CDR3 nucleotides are TGTGCCAGCAGCTTACTCGCACATCCCCAAGAGACCCAGTACTTC. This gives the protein CASSLLAHPQETQYF.

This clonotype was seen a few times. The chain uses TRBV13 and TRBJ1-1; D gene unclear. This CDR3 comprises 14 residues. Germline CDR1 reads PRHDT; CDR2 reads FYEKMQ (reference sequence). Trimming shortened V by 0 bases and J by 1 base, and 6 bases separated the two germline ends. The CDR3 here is CASSLGRSNTEAFF. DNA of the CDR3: TGTGCCAGCAGCTTAGGACGGTCGAACACTGAAGCTTTCTTT.

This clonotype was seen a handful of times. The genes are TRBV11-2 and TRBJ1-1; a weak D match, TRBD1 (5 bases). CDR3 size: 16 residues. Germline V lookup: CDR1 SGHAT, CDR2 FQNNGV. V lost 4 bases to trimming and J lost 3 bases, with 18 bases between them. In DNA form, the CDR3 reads TGTGCCAGCAGCTCCTTGCCGGGAGGGGAATACACTGAAGCTTTCTTT. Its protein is CASSSLPGGEYTEAFF.

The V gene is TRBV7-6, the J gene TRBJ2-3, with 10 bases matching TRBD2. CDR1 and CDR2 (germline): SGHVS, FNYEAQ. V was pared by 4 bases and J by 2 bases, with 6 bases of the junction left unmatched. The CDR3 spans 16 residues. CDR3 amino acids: CASSSIAGGLTDTQYF. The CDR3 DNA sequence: TGTGCCAGCAGCTCGATAGCGGGGGGTCTCACAGATACGCAGTATTTT.

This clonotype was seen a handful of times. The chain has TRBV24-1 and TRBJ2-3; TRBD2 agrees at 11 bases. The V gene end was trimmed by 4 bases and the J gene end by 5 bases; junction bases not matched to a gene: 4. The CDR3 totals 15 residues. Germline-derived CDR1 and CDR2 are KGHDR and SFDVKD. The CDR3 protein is CATSDLAGGEDTQYF. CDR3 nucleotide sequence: TGTGCCACCAGTGACCTAGCGGGGGGAGAAGATACGCAGTATTTT.

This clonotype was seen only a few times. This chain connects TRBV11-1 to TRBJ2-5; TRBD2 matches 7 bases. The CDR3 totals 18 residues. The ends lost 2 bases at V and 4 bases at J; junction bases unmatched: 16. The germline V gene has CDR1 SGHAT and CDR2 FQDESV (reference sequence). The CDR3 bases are TGTGCCAGCAGCTTATTATGGGAGCGGGACGAGCCCCTAGAGACCCAGTACTTC. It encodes CASSLLWERDEPLETQYF.

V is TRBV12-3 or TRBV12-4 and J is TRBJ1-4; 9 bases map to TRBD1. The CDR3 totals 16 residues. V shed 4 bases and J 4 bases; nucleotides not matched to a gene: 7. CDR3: CASSSTGGAGNEKLFF. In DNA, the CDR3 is TGTGCCAGCAGTTCAACAGGGGGCGCCGGTAATGAAAAACTGTTTTTT.

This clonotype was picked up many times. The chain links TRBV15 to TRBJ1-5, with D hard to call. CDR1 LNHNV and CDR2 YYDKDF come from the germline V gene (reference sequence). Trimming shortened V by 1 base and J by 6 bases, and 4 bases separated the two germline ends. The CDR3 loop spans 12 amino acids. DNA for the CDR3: TGTGCCACCAGCAGAGTCCTTCAGCCCCAGCATTTT. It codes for CATSRVLQPQHF. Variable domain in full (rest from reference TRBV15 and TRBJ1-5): DAMVIQNPRYQVTQFGKPVTLSCSQTLNHNVMYWYQQKSSQAPKLLFHYYDKDFNNEADTPDNFQSRRPNTSFCFLDIRSPGLGDTAMYLCATSRVLQPQHFGDGTRLSIL.

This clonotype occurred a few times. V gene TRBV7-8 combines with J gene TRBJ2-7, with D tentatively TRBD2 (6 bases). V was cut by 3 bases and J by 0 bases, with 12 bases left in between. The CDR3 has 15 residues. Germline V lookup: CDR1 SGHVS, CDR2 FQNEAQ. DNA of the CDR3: TGTGCCAGCAGCTTGTCGGGAGCTAGCTCCTACGAGCAGTACTTC. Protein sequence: CASSLSGASSYEQYF.

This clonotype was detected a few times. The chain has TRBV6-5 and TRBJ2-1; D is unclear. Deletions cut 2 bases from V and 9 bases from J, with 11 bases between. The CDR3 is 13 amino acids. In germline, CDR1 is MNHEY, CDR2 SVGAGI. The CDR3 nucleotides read TGTGCCAGCAGTTACATAAAGTCTGGTGAGCAGTTCTTC. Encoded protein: CASSYIKSGEQFF.